Reported below is one TCR beta chain. Given a much more abundant clone one base away, this may be a read error. The data originate from a study of T cells in Graves' hyperthyroidism and ophthalmopathy. CDR3 length: 16 residues. Germline V gene sequence: CDR1 SGHRS, CDR2 YFSETQ. Extraction of PBMCs used roughly 9.4 ml of fresh peripheral blood. Using RNA transcripts as the source, TCR beta CDR3 regions were amplified. HTBI primers were employed in a first-round RT-PCR of the TCR CDR3. One entry per CDR3 protein results from TCRdb running MiXCR on the multiplex PCR reads. The sample gives hundreds of thousands of distinct CDR3 sequences, roughly 24% of which show up once; around 11% is in the top ten.

The TCR originated in a woman aged 25-40 years with Graves' ophthalmopathy. The sample was blood. V gene TRBV5-1 combines with J gene TRBJ2-7; TRBD1 matches at 9 bases. The CDR3 DNA sequence: TGCGCCAGCAGAGACGTCGGCGGGACAGGGAACTACGATCAGTACTTC. Amino acids: CASRDVGGTGNYDQYF.